Listed here are 29 T cell receptor beta chains from one sample, sequenced in a study of blood T cell repertoires in COVID-19. Assay: immunoSEQ multiplex PCR; the TCRdb copy retains only in-frame clones and omits some. Of 200,000 to 250,000 clones detected, roughly nine tenths appear once; the ten largest clones hold 2.2%. The sequenced material came from peripheral blood. These receptors all stem from a woman in her fifties or sixties with acute or convalescent COVID-19.

J is TRBJ2-5 and V is TRBV2, with TRBD2 as a possible D gene (6 bases). V lost 8 bases and J 3 bases, leaving 13 bases between the germline ends. The CDR3 has 13 residues. Germline CDR1 is SNHLY and CDR2 is FYNNEI. Here the CDR3 reads CASGGRIEETQYF. The CDR3 coding sequence is TGTGCCAGCGGGGGGAGGATCGAAGAGACCCAGTACTTC.

In nucleotides, the CDR3 is TGTGCCAGCAGCCAATTTTTGGCAGGGCCTCGAGAGACCCAGTACTTC. This sequence encodes CASSQFLAGPRETQYF. The chain combines TRBV14 with TRBJ2-5, with a tentative D call TRBD1 (5 bases). The CDR3 contains 16 residues. The V end was cut by 2 bases, the J end by 4 bases, with 17 bases between. The germline V gene has CDR1 SGHDN and CDR2 FVKESK.

This clone was seen many times. This rearrangement joins TRBV11-3 to TRBJ2-7; D is unclear. Germline CDR1 and CDR2: SGHNT and YENEEA. The CDR3 has 11 residues. Between the trimmed V and J ends, which lost 9 bases and 4 bases, there was a span of 10 bases. This CDR3 reads CARTLSYEQYF. DNA for the CDR3: TGTGCCAGAACGTTGAGTTACGAGCAGTACTTC.

This clone was seen only a few times. The chain uses TRBV2 and TRBJ2-2; D unclear. V shed 6 bases and J shed 7 bases, with 9 bases lying between them. The CDR3 contains 12 residues. Germline lookup yields CDR1 SNHLY and CDR2 FYNNEI. The CDR3 DNA is TGTGCCAGCAGCGAAAGCGACGGGGAGCTGTTTTTT. It specifies CASSESDGELFF. Using reference TRBV2 and TRBJ2-2 for the parts outside the CDR3, the full variable domain is EPEVTQTPSHQVTQMGQEVILRCVPISNHLYFYWYRQILGQKVEFLVSFYNNEISEKSEIFDDQFSVERPDGSNFTLKIRSTKLEDSAMYFCASSESDGELFFGEGSRLTVL.

This chain links TRBV27 with TRBJ2-5, with 8 positions matching TRBD1. Unmatched junction bases numbered 4, after V lost 6 bases and J lost 4 bases. CDR3 length equals 13 residues. Germline V CDR1 and CDR2: MNHEY, SMNVEV (reference sequence). The CDR3 loop reads CASSNRGIETQYF. The CDR3 bases are TGTGCCAGCAGCAACAGGGGGATAGAGACCCAGTACTTC.

This clone came up once. The rearrangement uses TRBV24-1 and TRBJ1-5, with TRBD1 matching over 8 bases. V was pared by 10 bases and J by 2 bases, with 3 bases of the junction left unmatched. Germline V gene data show CDR1 as KGHDR and CDR2 as SFDVKD. The CDR3 runs to 13 residues. The CDR3 loop reads CATKGQGNQPQHF. CDR3 DNA: TGTGCCACAAAGGGACAGGGCAATCAGCCCCAGCATTTT.

As regards this clone: This specimen includes other DNA sequences encoding the same CDR3. The rearrangement links TRBV6-5 to TRBJ2-3; D ambiguous. V was shortened by 3 bases and J by 6 bases, with 4 bases between the two germline ends. Germline loops: CDR1 MNHEY, CDR2 SVGAGI. The CDR3 length is 11 residues. This CDR3 reads CASSYRDTQYF. The CDR3 region has the DNA TGTGCCAGCAGTTATCGGGATACGCAGTATTTT.

The genes are TRBV7-3 and TRBJ2-1; 10 bases are a match to TRBD1. With 1 base clipped from V and 6 bases from J, the junction kept 6 bases outside the gene matches. The CDR3 length is 16 residues. Germline lookup yields CDR1 SGHTA and CDR2 FQGTGA. DNA of the CDR3: TGTGCCAGCAGCTTAAACAGACAGGGGGCCCCCAATGAGCAGTTCTTC. Amino acid sequence: CASSLNRQGAPNEQFF.

This clone was seen more than once but under ten times. This rearrangement joins TRBV7-9 to TRBJ1-1; tentative D call: TRBD1 (6 bases). The V end was cut by 5 bases, the J end by 1 base, with 11 bases between. CDR3 length: 14 amino acids. Germline lookup yields CDR1 SEHNR and CDR2 FQNEAQ (reference sequence). CDR3 sequence reads: CASSDRFGNTEAFF. In DNA, the CDR3 is TGTGCCAGCAGCGACAGGTTTGGGAACACTGAAGCTTTCTTT.

The chain employs TRBV5-1 and TRBJ2-7; D perhaps matches TRBD2 (6 bases). The germline V gene encodes CDR1 SGHRS and CDR2 YFSETQ. Trimming removed 4 bases at V and 4 bases at J, with 21 bases between. This CDR3 contains 16 residues. The DNA for the CDR3 is TGCGCCAGCAGCCTAAGGACTATCCGGGAAAGTTACGAGCAGTACTTC. Translated: CASSLRTIRESYEQYF.

This chain joins TRBV11-2 and TRBJ1-1; D not resolved. V shed 3 bases and J shed 5 bases, with 4 bases lying between them. CDR1 SGHAT and CDR2 FQNNGV come from the germline V gene. The CDR3 extends over 11 amino acids. CDR3 amino acids: CASSLTTEAFF. In nucleotides, the CDR3 is TGTGCCAGCAGCTTGACAACTGAAGCTTTCTTT.

This clone was observed a handful of times. V and J are TRBV18 and TRBJ1-1; D may be TRBD1 (5 bases). The CDR3 sequence is 12 residues long. V was clipped by 4 bases and J by 3 bases, with 6 bases between them. The germline gives CDR1 KGHSH, CDR2 LQKENI. The CDR3 DNA reads TGTGCCAGCTCACAGGGGTACACTGAAGCTTTCTTT. Translation: CASSQGYTEAFF.

The CDR3 loop reads CASSRGAGSDTQYF. CDR3 nucleotide sequence: TGTGCCAGCAGTCGGGGGGCCGGATCGGATACGCAGTATTTT. The genes are TRBV6-5 and TRBJ2-3; TRBD2 might be the D (7 bases). Trimming stripped 5 bases from V and 6 bases from J, with 15 bases between. This CDR3 contains 14 residues. The germline V gene has CDR1 MNHEY and CDR2 SVGAGI.

As regards this clone: Other DNA sequences within the sample encode an identical CDR3. The chain links TRBV18 to TRBJ1-5, with 8 bases lining up with TRBD1. V shed 2 bases and J 4 bases; nucleotides not matched to a gene: 1. Germline lookup yields CDR1 KGHSH and CDR2 LQKENI. CDR3 length equals 14 residues. The CDR3 loop is CASSPGQGNQPQHF. The CDR3 region has the DNA TGTGCCAGCTCACCAGGACAGGGTAATCAGCCCCAGCATTTT.

The chain has TRBV6-6 and TRBJ1-4; TRBD1 aligns across 7 bases. The length of the CDR3 is 14 residues. From germline, CDR1 is MNHNY and CDR2 SVGAGI (reference sequence). V lost 4 bases to trimming and J lost 8 bases; unmatched junction nucleotides: 7. The CDR3 sequence is CASSSPQGREKLFF. CDR3 DNA sequence: TGTGCCAGCAGTTCGCCACAGGGGAGGGAAAAACTGTTTTTT.

The chain couples TRBV6-6 to TRBJ2-7; D is possibly TRBD2 (5 bases). V was cut by 0 bases and J by 0 bases, with 9 bases left in between. The germline V gene has CDR1 MNHNY and CDR2 SVGAGI (reference sequence). This CDR3 region has 15 residues. The CDR3, as DNA: TGTGCCAGCAGTTACTCGAGCGGTAGCTCCTACGAGCAGTACTTC. Translated: CASSYSSGSSYEQYF.

V usage is TRBV2 and J usage is TRBJ1-2, with D uncertain. The CDR3 is 15 amino acids. Germline V lookup: CDR1 SNHLY, CDR2 FYNNEI. Trimming stripped 3 bases from V and 5 bases from J, with 16 bases between. The CDR3 bases are TGTGCCAGCAGTGACCAAGGAGGGTATGGGTATGGCTACACCTTC. Translated: CASSDQGGYGYGYTF.

The chain has TRBV10-3 and TRBJ2-3; 8 bases match TRBD2. This CDR3 is 16 amino acids long. J gave up 5 bases and V 2 bases, and 9 bases lay outside the gene matches. CDR1 and CDR2 from the germline V gene are ENHRY and SYGVKD. As DNA, the CDR3 is TGTGCCATCAGTGAGGAGATAGCGGGACCCAAAGATACGCAGTATTTT. This encodes CAISEEIAGPKDTQYF.

The chain combines TRBV11-3 with TRBJ1-4, with D maybe TRBD1 (6 bases). Trimming removed 2 bases from V and 8 bases from J, with 15 bases in between. CDR1 and CDR2 (germline): SGHNT, YENEEA. The CDR3 is made up of 15 amino acids. CDR3 in DNA: TGTGCCAGCAGCTTAAACGGCGCGGGGGGCGAAAAACTGTTTTTT. Its translation: CASSLNGAGGEKLFF.

The genes are TRBV24-1 and TRBJ1-6; D gene ambiguous. This CDR3 contains 13 residues. V was shortened by 7 bases and J by 7 bases, with 10 bases between the two germline ends. Germline CDR1 is KGHDR and CDR2 is SFDVKD. CDR3 in amino acids: CATSRDPNSPLHF. CDR3 sequence (DNA): TGTGCCACCAGCCGGGATCCCAATTCACCCCTCCACTTT.

This clone was detected only once. The V call is TRBV18, the J call TRBJ1-1, with a tentative D call TRBD1 (5 bases). This CDR3 comprises 13 residues. Trimming removed 5 bases at V and 1 base at J, with 8 bases between. The germline V gene encodes CDR1 KGHSH and CDR2 LQKENI. The CDR3 sequence: CASSSDRNTEAFF. DNA of the CDR3: TGTGCCAGCTCATCCGACAGGAACACTGAAGCTTTCTTT.

The rearrangement links TRBV10-3 to TRBJ2-3; D is undetermined. Germline loops: CDR1 ENHRY, CDR2 SYGVKD. V lost 6 bases and J 6 bases, leaving 7 bases between the germline ends. The CDR3 runs 11 residues. The CDR3 DNA reads TGTGCCATCAGCCTCTCTGATACGCAGTATTTT. Translating gives CAISLSDTQYF.

The CDR3 DNA sequence: TGTGCCACCAGTGAACCTGGGACAGTTCTTGGGGCTTTCTTT. Residues: CATSEPGTVLGAFF. The chain combines TRBV24-1 with TRBJ1-1; 7 nucleotides line up with TRBD1. V lost 4 bases to trimming and J lost 11 bases; unmatched junction nucleotides: 12. CDR3 size: 14 residues. CDR1 and CDR2 (germline): KGHDR, SFDVKD.

A few counts support this clone. The V call is TRBV21-1, the J call TRBJ1-3. TRBV21-1 is reported as a pseudogene. This CDR3 spans 17 amino acids. The DNA of the CDR3 is TGTGCCAGCAGCAAATGGTGTGGAGGTCAGCTGCGAAACACCATATATTTT. This gives the protein CASSKWCGGQLRNTIYF.

This chain connects TRBV29-1 to TRBJ1-1; D is perhaps TRBD1 (6 bases). Germline lookup yields CDR1 SQVTM and CDR2 ANQGSEA. Trimming pared 7 bases from V and 1 base from J, leaving 13 bases between. CDR3 size: 13 residues. In DNA, the CDR3 is TGCAGCGGCCGACAGGACACGAACACTGAAGCTTTCTTT. Amino acids: CSGRQDTNTEAFF. Full variable domain (missing parts from reference TRBV29-1 and TRBJ1-1): SAVISQKPSRDICQRGTSLTIQCQVDSQVTMMFWYRQQPGQSLTLIATANQGSEATYESGFVIDKFPISRPNLTFSTLTVSNMSPEDSSIYLCSGRQDTNTEAFFGQGTRLTVV.

The rearrangement joins TRBV6-5 to TRBJ2-7; D ambiguous. V lost 0 bases and J 6 bases, leaving 9 bases between the germline ends. This CDR3 spans 13 amino acids. From germline, CDR1 is MNHEY and CDR2 SVGAGI. The DNA of the CDR3 is TGTGCCAGCAGTTACTCCGTTCGGTCCGAGCAGTACTTC. This encodes CASSYSVRSEQYF.

The V call is TRBV5-1, the J call TRBJ2-3; a weak D match, TRBD1 (6 bases). This CDR3 has 14 residues. Between the trimmed V and J ends, which lost 3 bases and 3 bases, there was a span of 11 bases. In germline, CDR1 is SGHRS, CDR2 YFSETQ. In DNA, the CDR3 is TGCGCCAGCAGCTGGGACAAGGAGACAGATACGCAGTATTTT. Its translation is CASSWDKETDTQYF.

The chain joins TRBV10-2 to TRBJ2-7; 8 bases fit TRBD2. The ends lost 0 bases at V and 4 bases at J; junction bases unmatched: 14. The germline V gene encodes CDR1 WSHSY and CDR2 SAAADI. The CDR3 totals 18 residues. CDR3 region: CASSESPMFGRAVYEQYF. CDR3 sequence (DNA): TGCGCCAGCAGTGAGTCTCCTATGTTCGGGAGGGCCGTGTACGAGCAGTACTTC.

This sequence joins TRBV7-8 and TRBJ1-1, with TRBD1 as a possible D gene (5 bases). This CDR3 has 12 residues. Germline values: CDR1 SGHVS, CDR2 FQNEAQ. V lost 5 bases, J lost 11 bases, and 15 bases lay in between. Here the CDR3 DNA reads TGTGCCAGCAGCCTGGGGGGGGTTGGGGCTTTCTTT. Residues: CASSLGGVGAFF. Full variable domain (rest looked up from reference TRBV7-8 and TRBJ1-1): GAGVSQSPRYKVAKRGQDVALRCDPISGHVSLFWYQQALGQGPEFLTYFQNEAQLDKSGLPSDRFFAERPEGSVSTLKIQRTQQEDSAVYLCASSLGGVGAFFGQGTRLTVV.